The clone carrying this TCR beta chain was recorded many times. What it binds is not known. It is unclear where the CDR3 begins or ends on the DNA, so no DNA is shown, and the CDR3 is as TCRdb lists it. These data come from a study of regulatory T cells in long-lasting Graves disease. Building the TCR beta libraries relied on iRepertoire HTBI primers, and CDR3 regions underwent Arm-PCR. Via MiXCR, TCRdb re-called the multiplex PCR reads, giving one row per CDR3 protein. The table has around 250,000 distinct CDR3 sequences, about 17% seen once. A total of 15 residues make up the CDR3, ends included. Time point reported: newly diagnosed GD, antithyroid drugs for less than 3 months. PBMC-extracted RNA yielded the TCR library. Study conclusions and caveats: Favored gene segments in persistent disease were TRBV28, TRBJ1-2 and TRBJ2-5. Persistent-disease Graves' patients showed less TCR diversity than new cases.

The chain combines TRBV12-3 or TRBV12-4 with TRBJ2-2; TRBD1, the D gene given by the table, was not confirmed from the DNA. This specimen was peripheral blood mononuclear cells (PBMCs), taken at new diagnosis, from a patient treated with antithyroid drugs. The TCR originated in a female donor with Graves disease. The CDR3 sequence: CASILGAGNSGELFF.